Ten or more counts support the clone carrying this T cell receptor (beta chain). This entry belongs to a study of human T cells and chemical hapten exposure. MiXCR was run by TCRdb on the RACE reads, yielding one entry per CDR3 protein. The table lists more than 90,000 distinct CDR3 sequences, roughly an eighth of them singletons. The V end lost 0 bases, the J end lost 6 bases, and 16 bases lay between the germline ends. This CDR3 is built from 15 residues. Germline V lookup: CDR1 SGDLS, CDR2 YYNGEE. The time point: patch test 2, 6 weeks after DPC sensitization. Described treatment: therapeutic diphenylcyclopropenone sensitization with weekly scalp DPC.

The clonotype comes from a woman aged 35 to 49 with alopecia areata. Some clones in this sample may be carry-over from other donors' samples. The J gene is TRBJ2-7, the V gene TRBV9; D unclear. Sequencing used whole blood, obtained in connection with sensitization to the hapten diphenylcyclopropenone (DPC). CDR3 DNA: TGTGCCAGCAGCGTAGATGGGTCCCTCTCTCTCGAGCAGTACTTC. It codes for CASSVDGSLSLEQYF. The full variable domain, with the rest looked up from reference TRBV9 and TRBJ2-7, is DSGVTQTPKHLITATGQRVTLRCSPRSGDLSVYWYQQSLDQGLQFLIQYYNGEERAKGNILERFSAQQFPDLHSELNLSSLELGDSALYFCASSVDGSLSLEQYFGPGTRLTVT.